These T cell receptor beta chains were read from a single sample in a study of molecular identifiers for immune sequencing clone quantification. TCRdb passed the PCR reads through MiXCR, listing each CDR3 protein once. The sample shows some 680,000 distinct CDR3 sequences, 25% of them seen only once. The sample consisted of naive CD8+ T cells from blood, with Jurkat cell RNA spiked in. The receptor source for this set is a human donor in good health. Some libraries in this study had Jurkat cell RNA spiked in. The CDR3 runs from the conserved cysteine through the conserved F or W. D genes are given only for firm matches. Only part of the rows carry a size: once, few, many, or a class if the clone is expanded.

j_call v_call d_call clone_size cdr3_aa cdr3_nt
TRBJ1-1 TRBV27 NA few CASRLNRGIEAFF TGTGCCAGCAGGCTGAATAGGGGGATTGAAGCTTTCTTT
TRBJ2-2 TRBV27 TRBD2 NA CASSSSSGRANTGELFF TGTGCCAGCAGTTCATCTAGCGGGAGGGCGAACACCGGGGAGCTGTTTTTT
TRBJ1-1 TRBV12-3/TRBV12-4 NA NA CASRPTGTLEAFF TGTGCCAGCAGGCCGACCGGGACGCTTGAAGCTTTCTTT
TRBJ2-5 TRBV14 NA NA CASSRGDWAQETQYF TGTGCCAGCAGCCGAGGTGACTGGGCCCAAGAGACCCAGTACTTC
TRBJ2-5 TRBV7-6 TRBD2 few CASSFDAGVKETQYF TGTGCCAGCAGCTTTGACGCGGGGGTAAAAGAGACCCAGTACTTC
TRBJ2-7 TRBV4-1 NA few CASSQVTEAYEQYF TGCGCCAGCAGCCAAGTGACAGAGGCCTACGAGCAGTACTTC
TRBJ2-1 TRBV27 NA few CASSFGASDEQFF TGTGCCAGCAGTTTCGGGGCGAGCGATGAGCAGTTCTTC
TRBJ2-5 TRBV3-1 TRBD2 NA CASSQVASGGETQYF TGTGCCAGCAGCCAAGTTGCTAGCGGGGGAGAGACCCAGTACTTC
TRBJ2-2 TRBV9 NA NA CASSSANTGELFF TGTGCCAGCAGCAGTGCCAACACCGGGGAGCTGTTTTTT
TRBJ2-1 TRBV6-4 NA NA CASSDSPLNEQFF TGTGCCAGCAGTGACTCACCACTGAATGAGCAGTTCTTC
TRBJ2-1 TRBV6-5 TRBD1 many CASSYIIGQGGSDEQFF TGTGCCAGCAGTTACATCATAGGACAGGGGGGATCCGATGAGCAGTTCTTC
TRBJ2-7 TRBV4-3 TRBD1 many CASSHGRRGLYEQYF TGCGCCAGCAGCCACGGGCGCAGGGGGCTGTACGAGCAGTACTTC
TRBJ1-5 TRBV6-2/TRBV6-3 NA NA CASSFGRSNLPQHF TGTGCCAGCAGTTTTGGGCGCAGCAATCTGCCCCAGCATTTT
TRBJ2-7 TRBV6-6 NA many CASSYAAGAYEQYF TGTGCCAGCAGTTACGCCGCAGGGGCCTACGAGCAGTACTTC
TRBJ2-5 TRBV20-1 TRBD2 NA CSARAIAGGPIPETRYF TGCAGTGCTAGAGCAATAGCGGGAGGGCCAATCCCAGAGACCCGGTACTTC
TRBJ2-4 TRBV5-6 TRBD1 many CASSLGTGTIQYF TGTGCCAGCAGCTTGGGGACAGGCACCATTCAGTACTTC
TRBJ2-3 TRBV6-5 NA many CASSYFLEGDTQYF TGTGCCAGCAGTTACTTCTTGGAGGGTGATACGCAGTATTTT
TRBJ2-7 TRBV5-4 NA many CASSLWGQGGIEQYF TGTGCCAGCAGCTTGTGGGGGCAGGGAGGCATCGAGCAGTACTTC
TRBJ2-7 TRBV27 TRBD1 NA CASSHDRGRQYF TGTGCCAGCAGTCACGACAGGGGTCGGCAGTACTTC
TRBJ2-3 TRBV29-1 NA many CSVVTLRQAAGDTQYF TGCAGCGTGGTAACTTTAAGACAGGCCGCCGGAGATACGCAGTATTTT
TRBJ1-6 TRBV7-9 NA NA CASSSGVPYNSPLHF TGTGCCAGCAGCTCCGGGGTCCCCTATAATTCACCCCTCCACTTT
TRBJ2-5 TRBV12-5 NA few CASGDGGRLYQETQYF TGTGCTAGTGGTGATGGGGGCCGCCTGTACCAAGAGACCCAGTACTTC
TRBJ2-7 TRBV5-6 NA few CASSLEPVGYSYEQYF TGTGCCAGCAGCTTAGAGCCGGTTGGGTATTCCTACGAGCAGTACTTC
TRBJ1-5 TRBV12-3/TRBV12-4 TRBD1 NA CASRGTGMLGNQPQHF TGTGCCAGCCGGGGGACAGGGATGTTGGGCAATCAGCCCCAGCATTTT
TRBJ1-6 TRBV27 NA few CASSPGQGYNSPLHF TGTGCCAGCAGTCCTGGTCAGGGTTATAATTCACCCCTCCACTTT
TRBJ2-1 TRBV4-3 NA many CASSQDGSSYNEQFF TGCGCCAGCAGTCAGGACGGGAGCTCCTACAATGAGCAGTTCTTC
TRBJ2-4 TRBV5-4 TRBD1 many CASSSPGQGAVNIQYF TGTGCCAGCAGCTCCCCGGGACAGGGGGCTGTAAACATTCAGTACTTC
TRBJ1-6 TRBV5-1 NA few CASSQGPSSSYNSPLHF TGCGCCAGCAGCCAAGGGCCCTCGAGCTCCTATAATTCACCCCTCCACTTT
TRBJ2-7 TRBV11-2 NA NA CASSLSPSDEQYF TGTGCCAGCAGCTTATCTCCTTCGGACGAGCAGTACTTC
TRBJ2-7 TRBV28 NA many CASSTHSSPEQYF TGTGCCAGCAGCACCCACTCGAGTCCCGAGCAGTACTTC
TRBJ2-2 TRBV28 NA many CASTPPPRQTNTGELFF TGTGCCAGCACCCCCCCACCACGGCAGACAAACACCGGGGAGCTGTTTTTT
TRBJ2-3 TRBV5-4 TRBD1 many CASSFKGAVDTQYF TGTGCCAGCAGCTTTAAGGGGGCGGTAGATACGCAGTATTTT
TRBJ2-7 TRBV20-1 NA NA CSARAPVGGPLYEQYF TGCAGTGCTAGAGCCCCCGTGGGCGGGCCTCTCTACGAGCAGTACTTC
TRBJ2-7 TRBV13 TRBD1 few CASSPLGQGYDEQYF TGTGCCAGCAGCCCATTGGGACAGGGGTATGACGAGCAGTACTTC
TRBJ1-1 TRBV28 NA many CASSWRITEAFF TGTGCCAGCAGTTGGAGGATCACTGAAGCTTTCTTT
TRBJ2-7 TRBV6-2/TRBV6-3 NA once CASSFYTDYEQYF TGTGCCAGCAGTTTTTACACAGACTACGAGCAGTACTTC
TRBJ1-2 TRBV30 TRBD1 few CAWSPTGGADGYTF TGTGCCTGGAGTCCAACAGGGGGCGCGGATGGCTACACCTTC
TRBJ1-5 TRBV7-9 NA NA CASSQVGLGDQPQHF TGTGCCAGCAGCCAAGTGGGGTTAGGGGATCAGCCCCAGCATTTT
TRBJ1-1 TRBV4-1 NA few CASSQGVGQWDTEAFF TGCGCCAGCAGCCAAGGGGTAGGTCAGTGGGACACTGAAGCTTTCTTT
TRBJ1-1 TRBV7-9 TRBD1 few CASSFQQGARTEAFF TGTGCCAGCAGCTTCCAACAGGGGGCAAGGACTGAAGCTTTCTTT
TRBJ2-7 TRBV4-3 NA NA CASSQDLNGRGAYEQYF TGCGCCAGCAGCCAAGATCTAAACGGGAGAGGCGCCTACGAGCAGTACTTC
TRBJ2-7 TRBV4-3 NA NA CASSQDTEGLLSYEQYF TGCGCCAGCAGCCAAGATACAGAGGGACTCCTCTCCTACGAGCAGTACTTC
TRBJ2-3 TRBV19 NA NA CASSTDRFSTDTQYF TGTGCCAGTAGTACGGACAGATTTTCCACAGATACGCAGTATTTT
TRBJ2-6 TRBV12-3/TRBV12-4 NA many CASSPQSRDSVSGANVLTF TGTGCCAGCAGTCCCCAGTCGCGGGACAGCGTCTCTGGGGCCAACGTCCTGACTTTC
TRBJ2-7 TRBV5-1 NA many CASSLGGVYEQYF TGCGCCAGCAGCTTGGGGGGGGTGTACGAGCAGTACTTC
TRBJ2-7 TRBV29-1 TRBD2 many CSVEDRAGVAYEQYF TGCAGCGTTGAAGATCGCGCGGGAGTTGCCTACGAGCAGTACTTC
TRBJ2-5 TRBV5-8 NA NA CASRRERGGMETQYF TGTGCCAGCAGGCGGGAAAGGGGCGGGATGGAGACCCAGTACTTC
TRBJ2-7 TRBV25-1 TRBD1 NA CASSQGAYKQYF TGTGCCAGCAGCCAGGGGGCCTACAAGCAGTACTTC
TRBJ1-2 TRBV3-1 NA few CASSQVNRQTNYGYTF TGTGCCAGCAGCCAAGTAAACAGGCAGACTAACTATGGCTACACCTTC
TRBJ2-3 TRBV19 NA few CASSIAGHHVDTDTQYF TGTGCCAGTAGTATCGCAGGGCACCACGTTGACACAGATACGCAGTATTTT
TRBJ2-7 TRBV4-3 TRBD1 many CASSQDSGPGQGAREQYF TGCGCCAGCAGCCAAGATTCGGGACCGGGACAGGGGGCGCGAGAGCAGTACTTC
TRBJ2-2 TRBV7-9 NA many CASSQDRRNTGELFF TGTGCCAGCAGCCAAGACAGGCGGAACACCGGGGAGCTGTTTTTT